This T cell receptor (beta chain) originates from a study of CD8 T cells in ankylosing spondylitis. The study's findings and limits: The study identified a TCR beta motif of roughly eight highly homologous variants that appeared characteristic of ankylosing spondylitis blood.

This clonotype appeared many times. Its specificity is unknown. TCRdb itself ran the 5' RACE reads through MiXCR, one entry per CDR3 protein. The sample lists hundreds of thousands of distinct CDR3 sequences; approximately 16% were seen once. This CDR3 is built from 14 residues. From germline, CDR1 is MDHEN and CDR2 SYDVKM. V was pared by 2 bases and J by 4 bases, with 11 bases between. What was sequenced was blood, either unsorted or a sorted T cell fraction (not recorded which). The chain couples TRBV28 to TRBJ2-5; tentatively, D is TRBD1 or TRBD2 (5 bases each). The source of this sequence is a male donor with ankylosing spondylitis. CDR3 coding DNA: TGTGCCAGCAGTTTAGATCTGGGGACAGAGACCCAGTACTTC. The encoded protein is CASSLDLGTETQYF.